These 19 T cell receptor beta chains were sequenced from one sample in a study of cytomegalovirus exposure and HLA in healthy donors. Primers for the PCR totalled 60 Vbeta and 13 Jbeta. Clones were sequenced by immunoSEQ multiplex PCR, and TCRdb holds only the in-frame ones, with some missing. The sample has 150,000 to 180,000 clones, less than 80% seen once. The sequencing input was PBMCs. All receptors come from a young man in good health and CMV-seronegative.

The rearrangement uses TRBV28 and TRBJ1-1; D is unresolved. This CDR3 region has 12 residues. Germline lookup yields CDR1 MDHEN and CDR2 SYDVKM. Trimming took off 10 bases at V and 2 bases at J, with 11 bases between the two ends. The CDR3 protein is CATAEVNTEAFF. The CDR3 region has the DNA TGTGCCACCGCGGAGGTAAACACTGAAGCTTTCTTT.

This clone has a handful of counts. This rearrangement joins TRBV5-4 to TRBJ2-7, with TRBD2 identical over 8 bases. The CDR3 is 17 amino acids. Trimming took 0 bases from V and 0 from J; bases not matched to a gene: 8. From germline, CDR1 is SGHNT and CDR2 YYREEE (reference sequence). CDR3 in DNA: TGTGCCAGCAGCTTGGAGGGCGGGGGGTCCCTCTCCTACGAGCAGTACTTC. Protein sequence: CASSLEGGGSLSYEQYF. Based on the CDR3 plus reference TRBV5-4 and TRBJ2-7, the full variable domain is ETGVTQSPTHLIKTRGQQVTLRCSSQSGHNTVSWYQQALGQGPQFIFQYYREEENGRGNFPPRFSGLQFPNYSSELNVNALELDDSALYLCASSLEGGGSLSYEQYFGPGTRLTVT.

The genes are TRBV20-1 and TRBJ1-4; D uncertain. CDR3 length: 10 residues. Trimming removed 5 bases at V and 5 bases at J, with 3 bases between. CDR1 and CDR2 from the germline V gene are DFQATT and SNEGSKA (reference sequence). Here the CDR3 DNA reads TGCAGTGCTCTCAATGAAAAACTGTTTTTT. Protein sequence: CSALNEKLFF.

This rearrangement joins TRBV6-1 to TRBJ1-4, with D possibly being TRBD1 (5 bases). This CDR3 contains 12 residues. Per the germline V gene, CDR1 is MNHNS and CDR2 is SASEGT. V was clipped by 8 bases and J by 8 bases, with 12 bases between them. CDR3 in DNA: TGTGCCAGCTCAGGGACTGAGGAAAAACTGTTTTTT. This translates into CASSGTEEKLFF.

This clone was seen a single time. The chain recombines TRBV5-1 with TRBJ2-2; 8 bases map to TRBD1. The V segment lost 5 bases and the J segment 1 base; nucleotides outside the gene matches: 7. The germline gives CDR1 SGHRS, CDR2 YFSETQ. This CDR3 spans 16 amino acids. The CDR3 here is CASRTLGQGNTGELFF. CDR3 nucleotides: TGCGCCAGCAGGACCCTCGGACAGGGGAACACCGGGGAGCTGTTTTTT.

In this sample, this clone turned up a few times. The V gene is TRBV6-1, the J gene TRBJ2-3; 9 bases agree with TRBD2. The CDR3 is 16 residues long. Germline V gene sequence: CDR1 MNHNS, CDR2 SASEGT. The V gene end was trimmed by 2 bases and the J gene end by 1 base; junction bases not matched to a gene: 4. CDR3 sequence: CASSESLAGGTDTQYF. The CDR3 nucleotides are TGTGCCAGCAGTGAATCCTTAGCGGGGGGCACAGATACGCAGTATTTT.

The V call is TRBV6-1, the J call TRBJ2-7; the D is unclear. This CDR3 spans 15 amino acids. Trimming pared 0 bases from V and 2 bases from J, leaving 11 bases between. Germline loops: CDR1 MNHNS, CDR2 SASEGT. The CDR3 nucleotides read TGTGCCAGCAGTGAAGCTTCGTCACTTACCTACGAGCAGTACTTC. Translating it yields CASSEASSLTYEQYF.

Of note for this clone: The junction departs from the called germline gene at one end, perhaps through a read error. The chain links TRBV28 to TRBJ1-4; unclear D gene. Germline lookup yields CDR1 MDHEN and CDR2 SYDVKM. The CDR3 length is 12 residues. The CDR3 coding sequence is TGTGCCGGCAGCGCGGTTAATGAAAAACTGTTTTTT. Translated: CAGSAVNEKLFF.

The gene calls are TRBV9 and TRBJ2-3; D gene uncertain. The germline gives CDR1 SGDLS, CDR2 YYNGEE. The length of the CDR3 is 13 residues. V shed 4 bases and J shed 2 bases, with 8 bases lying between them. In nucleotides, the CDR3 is TGTGCCAGCAGCCCTCCCCTCACAGATACGCAGTATTTT. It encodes CASSPPLTDTQYF.

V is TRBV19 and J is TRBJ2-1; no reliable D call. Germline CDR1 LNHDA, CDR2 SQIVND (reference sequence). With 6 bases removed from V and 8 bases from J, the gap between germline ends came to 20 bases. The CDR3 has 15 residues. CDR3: CASSESPGVGDEQFF. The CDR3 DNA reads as TGTGCCAGTAGCGAGAGCCCGGGTGTAGGCGATGAGCAGTTCTTC.

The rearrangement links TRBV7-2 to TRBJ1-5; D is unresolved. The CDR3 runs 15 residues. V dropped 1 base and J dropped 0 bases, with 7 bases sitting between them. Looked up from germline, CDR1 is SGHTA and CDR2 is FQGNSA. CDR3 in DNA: TGTGCCAGCAGCTTAGATCCTAATAGCAATCAGCCCCAGCATTTT. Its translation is CASSLDPNSNQPQHF.

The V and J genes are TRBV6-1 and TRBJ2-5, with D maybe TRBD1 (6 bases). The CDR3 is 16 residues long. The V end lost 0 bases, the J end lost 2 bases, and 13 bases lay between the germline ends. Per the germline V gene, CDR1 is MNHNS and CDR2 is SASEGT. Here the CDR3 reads CASSEASWTEQETQYF. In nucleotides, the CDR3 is TGTGCCAGCAGTGAAGCGTCCTGGACAGAACAAGAGACCCAGTACTTC.

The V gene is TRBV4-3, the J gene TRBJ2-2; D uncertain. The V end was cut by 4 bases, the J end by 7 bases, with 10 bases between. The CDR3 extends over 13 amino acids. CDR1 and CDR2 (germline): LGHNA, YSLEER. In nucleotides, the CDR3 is TGCGCCAGCAGCCCCGCCCCAGGCGGGGAGCTGTTTTTT. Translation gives CASSPAPGGELFF.

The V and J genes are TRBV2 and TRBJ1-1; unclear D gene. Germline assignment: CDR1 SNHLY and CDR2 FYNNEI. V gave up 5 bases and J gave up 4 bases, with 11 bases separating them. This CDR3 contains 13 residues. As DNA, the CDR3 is TGTGCCAGCAGTTTTGGGCTCCCCACTGAAGCTTTCTTT. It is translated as CASSFGLPTEAFF.

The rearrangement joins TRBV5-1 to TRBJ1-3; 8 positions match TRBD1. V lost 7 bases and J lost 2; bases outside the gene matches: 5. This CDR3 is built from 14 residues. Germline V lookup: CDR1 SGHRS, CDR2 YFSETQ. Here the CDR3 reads CASSTGGTGNTIYF. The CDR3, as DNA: TGCGCCAGCTCTACAGGGGGGACTGGAAACACCATATATTTT. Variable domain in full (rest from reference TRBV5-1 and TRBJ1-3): KAGVTQTPRYLIKTRGQQVTLSCSPISGHRSVSWYQQTPGQGLQFLFEYFSETQRNKGNFPGRFSGRQFSNSRSEMNVSTLELGDSALYLCASSTGGTGNTIYFGEGSWLTVV.

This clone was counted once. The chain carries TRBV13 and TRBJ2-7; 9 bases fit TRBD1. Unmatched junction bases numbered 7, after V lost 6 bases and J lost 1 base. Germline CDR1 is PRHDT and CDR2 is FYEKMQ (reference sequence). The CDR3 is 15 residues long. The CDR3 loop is CASSSHGTGSYEQYF. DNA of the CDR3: TGTGCCAGCAGTTCTCACGGGACAGGGTCCTACGAGCAGTACTTC.

CDR3 coding DNA: TGTGCCAGCACATCACAGGGGTTTGTGGGGGAGCAGTACTTC. Translating it yields CASTSQGFVGEQYF. The chain joins TRBV19 to TRBJ2-7; 7 bases fit TRBD1. V lost 9 bases and J lost 7; bases outside the gene matches: 15. Germline CDR1 LNHDA, CDR2 SQIVND (reference sequence). The CDR3 has 14 residues.

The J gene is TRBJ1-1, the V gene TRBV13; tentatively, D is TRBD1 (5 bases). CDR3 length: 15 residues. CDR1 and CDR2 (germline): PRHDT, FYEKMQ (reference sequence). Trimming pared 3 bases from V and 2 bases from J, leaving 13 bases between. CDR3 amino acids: CASSFGGTTNTEAFF. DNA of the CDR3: TGTGCCAGCAGCTTCGGGGGAACGACAAACACTGAAGCTTTCTTT.

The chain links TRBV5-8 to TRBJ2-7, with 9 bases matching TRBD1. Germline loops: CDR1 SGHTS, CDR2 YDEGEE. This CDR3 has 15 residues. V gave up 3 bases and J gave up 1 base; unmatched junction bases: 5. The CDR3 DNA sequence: TGTGCCAGCAGCTCCGGGACAGGGATTTCCTACGAGCAGTACTTC. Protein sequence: CASSSGTGISYEQYF.